One T cell receptor beta chain is described in this entry. TCRdb's table, derived via immunoSEQ multiplex PCR, lists solely in-frame clones and lacks some. The data show a few hundred thousand clones, about four fifths seen once. This specimen belongs to a study of blood T cell repertoires in COVID-19. This CDR3 is 15 amino acids long. Germline V CDR1 and CDR2: SGHTS, YDEGEE. V dropped 2 bases and J dropped 7 bases, with 13 bases sitting between them. The V call is TRBV5-8, the J call TRBJ1-6; unclear D gene. Material for sequencing was PBMCs or T cells enriched from blood (not recorded which). This sequence originates from a woman aged 40 to 49 with acute COVID-19. CDR3 region: CASSFYGRQNSPLHF. The CDR3 region has the DNA TGTGCCAGCAGCTTCTACGGGAGGCAGAATTCACCCCTCCACTTT.